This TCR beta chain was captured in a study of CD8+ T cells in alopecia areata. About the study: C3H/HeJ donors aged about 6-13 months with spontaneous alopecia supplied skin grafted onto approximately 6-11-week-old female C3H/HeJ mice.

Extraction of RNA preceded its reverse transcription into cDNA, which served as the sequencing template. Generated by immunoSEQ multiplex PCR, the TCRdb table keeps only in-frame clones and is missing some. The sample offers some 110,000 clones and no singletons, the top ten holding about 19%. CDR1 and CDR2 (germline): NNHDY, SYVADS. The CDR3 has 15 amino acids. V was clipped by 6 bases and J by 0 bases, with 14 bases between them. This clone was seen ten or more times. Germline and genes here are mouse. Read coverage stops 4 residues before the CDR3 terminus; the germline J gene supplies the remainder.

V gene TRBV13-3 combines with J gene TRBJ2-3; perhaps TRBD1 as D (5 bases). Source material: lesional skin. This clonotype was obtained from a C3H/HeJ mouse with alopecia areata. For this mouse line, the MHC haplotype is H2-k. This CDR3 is CASTGQTPSAETLYF. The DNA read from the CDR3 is TGTGCCAGCACCGGACAAACCCCTAGTGCAGAA.